These 23 T cell receptor beta chains originate from one sample sequenced in a study of vaccination and CD4 T cells after COVID-19. Treatment here: roughly ten-day PBMC culture with coronavirus spike peptide pools or control peptides (ViraFEST assay). An Oncomine TCR Beta short-read assay was used to sequence the DNA from cultured CD4+ T cells. TCRdb itself ran the PCR reads through MiXCR, one entry per CDR3 protein. The table has around 18,000 distinct CDR3 sequences, 35% to 45% seen once; the top ten hold 20% to 25%. The antigens these receptors bind are not known. This specimen was CD4+ T cells from blood, cultured in vitro, taken before SARS-CoV-2 vaccination. The receptors were gathered from a human donor who received a COVID-19 vaccine.

V is TRBV19 and J is TRBJ2-3; TRBD1 agrees at 8 bases. Germline CDR1 LNHDA, CDR2 SQIVND (reference sequence). J was trimmed by 4 bases and V by 6 bases; bases with no gene match: 18. The CDR3 is 18 residues long. The CDR3 sequence is CASRSGRGRSLGADTQYF. The DNA for the CDR3 is TGTGCCAGTAGGTCGGGCAGGGGGCGATCCCTTGGCGCAGATACGCAGTATTTT.

J is TRBJ1-2 and V is TRBV14, with D uncertain. From germline, CDR1 is SGHDN and CDR2 FVKESK. The CDR3 has 13 amino acids. V lost 3 bases and J 2 bases, leaving 7 bases between the germline ends. CDR3 sequence (DNA): TGTGCCAGCAGCCAGGCCCCGAACTATGGCTACACCTTC. Encoded protein: CASSQAPNYGYTF.

This rearrangement joins TRBV6-4 to TRBJ1-1, with D perhaps TRBD1 (6 bases). CDR3 length: 16 amino acids. Trimming took 2 bases from V and 1 from J, leaving 14 bases between them. Germline CDR1 and CDR2: MRHNA and SNTAGT. The CDR3 DNA reads as TGTGCCAGCAGTGACAGGGGGAGAGCATCGAACACTGAAGCTTTCTTT. Translated: CASSDRGRASNTEAFF.

The genes are TRBV12-3 or TRBV12-4 and TRBJ1-1, with D unclear. This CDR3 has 14 amino acids. Trimming took 2 bases from V and 6 from J, leaving 13 bases between them. The CDR3 DNA reads TGTGCCAGCAGTTTATCGGTCACAAGGGCTGAAGCTTTCTTT. Its translation: CASSLSVTRAEAFF.

The chain recombines TRBV15 with TRBJ1-5; D gene ambiguous. Per germline, CDR1 LNHNV and CDR2 YYDKDF (reference sequence). V lost 0 bases to trimming and J lost 4 bases, with 4 bases between them. The CDR3 is made up of 13 amino acids. The CDR3 DNA is TGTGCCACCAGCAGAGATAGAAATCAGCCCCAGCATTTT. Translating gives CATSRDRNQPQHF.

Of note for this clonotype: One end of the junction fails to match germline, which may point to a read error. The chain carries TRBV30 and TRBJ1-2, with D possibly being TRBD1 (5 bases). The germline gives CDR1 GTSNPN, CDR2 SVGIG (reference sequence). The length of the CDR3 is 14 residues. CDR3 sequence: CAWSGQTANYGHTF. CDR3 bases: TGTGCCTGGAGTGGACAGACGGCTAACTATGGCCACACCTTC. Drawing the rest from reference TRBV30 and TRBJ1-2, the complete variable domain is SQTIHQWPATLVQPVGSPLSLECTVEGTSNPNLYWYRQAAGRGLQLLFYSVGIGQISSEVPQNLSASRPQDRQFILSSKKLLLSDSGFYLCAWSGQTANYGHTFGSGTRLTVV.

This chain connects TRBV19 to TRBJ1-2, with TRBD1 as a possible D gene (5 bases). With 7 bases removed from V and 7 bases from J, the gap between germline ends came to 10 bases. The CDR3 consists of 11 residues. Per the germline V gene, CDR1 is LNHDA and CDR2 is SQIVND (reference sequence). The CDR3 here is CASTRDSGYTF. CDR3 DNA: TGTGCCAGTACTCGCGACAGTGGCTACACCTTC.

The rearrangement links TRBV28 to TRBJ2-7, with 8 bases fitting TRBD2. The CDR3 spans 16 residues. From germline, CDR1 is MDHEN and CDR2 SYDVKM. V was clipped by 8 bases and J by 2 bases; unmatched bases: 14. The CDR3 loop is CASSPPVAGRTYEQYF. The CDR3 nucleotides read TGTGCCAGCTCACCACCCGTAGCGGGGCGCACCTACGAGCAGTACTTC.

This clonotype was counted only a few times. This rearrangement joins TRBV11-1 to TRBJ1-2; D is unclear. Germline V gene sequence: CDR1 SGHAT, CDR2 FQDESV (reference sequence). V gave up 3 bases and J gave up 4 bases, with 15 bases separating them. CDR3 length equals 15 residues. The CDR3 reads CASSFYSGISYGYTF. In DNA, the CDR3 is TGTGCCAGCAGCTTTTACAGTGGAATTAGCTATGGCTACACCTTC.

The chain recombines TRBV5-4 with TRBJ2-1; no clear D. Trimming removed 5 bases from V and 2 bases from J, with 14 bases in between. This CDR3 spans 15 amino acids. CDR1 is SGHNT, CDR2 YYREEE, per germline (reference sequence). This CDR3 is CASRVGPTTYNEQFF. The CDR3 nucleotides read TGTGCCAGCAGGGTAGGGCCTACAACCTACAATGAGCAGTTCTTC.

This clonotype showed up just a few times. The chain has TRBV10-3 and TRBJ1-1, with D unclear. Trimming removed 7 bases from V and 2 bases from J, with 17 bases in between. This CDR3 has 15 amino acids. The V gene's germline CDR1 is ENHRY and CDR2 SYGVKD. The CDR3 reads CAITSSREANTEAFF. The DNA for the CDR3 is TGTGCCATCACCTCCAGTCGGGAAGCAAACACTGAAGCTTTCTTT.

For the CDR3, the DNA is TGTGCCAGCAGCCAAGCCGAGCTCGAGACCCAGTACTTC. Amino acids: CASSQAELETQYF. The chain joins TRBV7-9 to TRBJ2-5, with D unclear. The CDR3 totals 13 residues. CDR1 and CDR2 from the germline V gene are SEHNR and FQNEAQ (reference sequence). V was clipped by 5 bases and J by 5 bases, with 12 bases between them.

V usage is TRBV2 and J usage is TRBJ1-5, with 9 bases identical to TRBD1. Germline CDR1 SNHLY, CDR2 FYNNEI. Trimming removed 5 bases from V and 11 bases from J; junction bases left unmatched: 10. The CDR3 spans 14 residues. Here the CDR3 DNA reads TGTGCCAGCAGTCAGTCCCTAACAGGGGGCGCCCAGCATTTT. Its protein product is CASSQSLTGGAQHF.

The chain recombines TRBV18 with TRBJ1-1; TRBD1 matches at 8 bases. The CDR3 spans 14 residues. The V and J ends lost 3 bases and 6 bases, in that order; junction bases with no gene match: 6. CDR1 is KGHSH, CDR2 LQKENI, per germline. The CDR3, as DNA: TGTGCCAGCTCACCCCTGGACAGGGTGGCTGAAGCTTTCTTT. Its translation is CASSPLDRVAEAFF. The full variable domain, in which reference TRBV18 and TRBJ1-1 provide the parts outside the CDR3, is NAGVMQNPRHLVRRRGQEARLRCSPMKGHSHVYWYRQLPEEGLKFMVYLQKENIIDESGMPKERFSAEFPKEGPSILRIQQVVRGDSAAYFCASSPLDRVAEAFFGQGTRLTVV.

The V gene is TRBV30, the J gene TRBJ1-1; D gene unclear. The CDR3 consists of 13 residues. Germline V lookup: CDR1 GTSNPN, CDR2 SVGIG (reference sequence). V lost 8 bases, J lost 3 bases, and 16 bases lay in between. This chain's CDR3 is CARSEYGDTEAFF. In nucleotides, the CDR3 is TGTGCCCGGTCAGAATATGGGGACACTGAAGCTTTCTTT.

J is TRBJ2-3 and V is TRBV5-4; 9 bases are a match to TRBD1. V lost 0 bases to trimming and J lost 0 bases; unmatched junction nucleotides: 5. Germline V CDR1 and CDR2: SGHNT, YYREEE (reference sequence). The length of the CDR3 is 17 residues. CDR3 residues: CASSLAGTGLSTDTQYF. In DNA, the CDR3 is TGTGCCAGCAGCTTGGCCGGGACAGGGTTGAGCACAGATACGCAGTATTTT. Complete variable domain (other parts from reference TRBV5-4 and TRBJ2-3): ETGVTQSPTHLIKTRGQQVTLRCSSQSGHNTVSWYQQALGQGPQFIFQYYREEENGRGNFPPRFSGLQFPNYSSELNVNALELDDSALYLCASSLAGTGLSTDTQYFGPGTRLTVL.

This clonotype was counted only a few times. The chain links TRBV19 to TRBJ2-3; D possibly corresponds to TRBD1 (6 bases). CDR1 is LNHDA, CDR2 SQIVND, per germline (reference sequence). Trimming cost V 2 bases and J 7 bases, with 22 bases left between them. The CDR3 has 17 amino acids. CDR3 DNA sequence: TGTGCCAGTAGTATAATGAACAGGGCACGTCTTGGGAATACGCAGTATTTT. Protein: CASSIMNRARLGNTQYF.

This clonotype turned up a few times. The rearrangement uses TRBV6-5 and TRBJ2-5; 10 nucleotides line up with TRBD1. This CDR3 is built from 16 residues. Germline V gene lookup returns CDR1 MNHEY and CDR2 SVGAGI. With 4 bases clipped from V and 5 bases from J, the junction kept 10 bases outside the gene matches. Here the CDR3 reads CASSFLPGQGKETQYF. The CDR3 DNA reads TGTGCCAGCAGTTTTTTGCCGGGACAGGGGAAGGAGACCCAGTACTTC.

The chain couples TRBV19 to TRBJ2-3; D is perhaps TRBD1 or TRBD2 (5 bases each). Trimming cost V 5 bases and J 4 bases, with 19 bases left between them. In germline, CDR1 is LNHDA, CDR2 SQIVND (reference sequence). The CDR3 runs 16 residues. CDR3: CASSPNRDESADTQYF. CDR3 bases: TGTGCCAGTAGTCCCAATAGGGACGAAAGCGCAGATACGCAGTATTTT.

The chain is built from TRBV27 and TRBJ1-1; no firm D call. The CDR3 loop spans 15 amino acids. Germline-derived CDR1 and CDR2 are MNHEY and SMNVEV (reference sequence). The germline V and J ends were trimmed by 5 bases and 2 bases, with 15 bases remaining between them. The CDR3 loop reads CASSPHSAGNTEAFF. CDR3 in DNA: TGTGCCAGCAGTCCGCATAGCGCAGGCAACACTGAAGCTTTCTTT.

This clonotype was seen a few times. The chain employs TRBV12-3 or TRBV12-4 and TRBJ1-6, with D possibly TRBD1 on 5 matching bases. V shed 1 base and J shed 3 bases, with 10 bases lying between them. This CDR3 spans 16 amino acids. The CDR3 is CASSLGGQGYNSPLHF. The CDR3 DNA sequence: TGTGCCAGCAGTTTAGGTGGGCAGGGCTATAATTCACCCCTCCACTTT.

In its sample, this clonotype was seen a few times. The chain joins TRBV19 to TRBJ1-2; possibly TRBD1 for D (5 bases). CDR1 and CDR2 from the germline V gene are LNHDA and SQIVND (reference sequence). This CDR3 contains 17 residues. V was shortened by 5 bases and J by 1 base, with 20 bases between the two germline ends. CDR3 protein: CASSASGAGMGNYGYTF. The CDR3 nucleotides read TGTGCCAGTAGTGCCTCCGGGGCAGGGATGGGTAACTATGGCTACACCTTC.

The chain has TRBV12-3 or TRBV12-4 and TRBJ1-3; D remains ambiguous. The length of the CDR3 is 13 residues. The germline V and J ends were trimmed by 5 bases and 0 bases, with 5 bases remaining between them. CDR3 residues: CASSEISGNTIYF. The CDR3 DNA reads as TGTGCCAGCAGTGAGATCTCTGGAAACACCATATATTTT.